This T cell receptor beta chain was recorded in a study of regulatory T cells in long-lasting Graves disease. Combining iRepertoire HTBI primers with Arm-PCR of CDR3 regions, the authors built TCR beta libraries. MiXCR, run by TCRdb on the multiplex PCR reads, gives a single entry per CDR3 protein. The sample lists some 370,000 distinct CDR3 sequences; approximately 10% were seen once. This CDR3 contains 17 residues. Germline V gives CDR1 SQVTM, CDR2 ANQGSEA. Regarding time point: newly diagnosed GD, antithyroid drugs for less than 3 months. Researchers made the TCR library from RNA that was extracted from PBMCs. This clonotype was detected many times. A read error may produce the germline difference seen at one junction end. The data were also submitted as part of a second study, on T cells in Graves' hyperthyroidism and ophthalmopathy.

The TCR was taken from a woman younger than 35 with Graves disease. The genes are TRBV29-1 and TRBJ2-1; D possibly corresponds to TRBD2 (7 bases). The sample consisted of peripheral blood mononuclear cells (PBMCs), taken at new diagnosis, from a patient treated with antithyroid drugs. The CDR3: CSVQSGTMWGGPNKQFF. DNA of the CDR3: TGCAGCGTCCAATCAGGGACTATGTGGGGGGGCCCCAATAAGCAGTTCTTC.